A single sample gave rise to the 27 T cell receptor beta chains below, sequenced in a study of blood T cell repertoires in COVID-19. The method was immunoSEQ multiplex PCR; TCRdb's version includes in-frame clones alone and lacks a portion of them. Seen here are about 260,000 clones, around 89% observed once, and the top ten hold around 2.9%. Sequencing input: PBMCs or T cells enriched from blood (not recorded which). These receptors originate from a woman in her forties or fifties who had recovered from COVID-19.

The J gene is TRBJ1-1, the V gene TRBV28; D not certain. Per germline, CDR1 MDHEN and CDR2 SYDVKM. The CDR3 covers 15 residues. Trimming removed 5 bases at V and 4 bases at J, with 17 bases between. The CDR3, as DNA: TGTGCCAGCAGTCTCGGCGTGGGCTTGGGCACTGAAGCTTTCTTT. The encoded protein is CASSLGVGLGTEAFF.

This clone was recorded a few times. The V and J genes are TRBV7-9 and TRBJ2-7, with TRBD2 matching 14 bases. This CDR3 is 17 amino acids long. Per the germline V gene, CDR1 is SEHNR and CDR2 is FQNEAQ (reference sequence). Trimming removed 5 bases from V and 3 bases from J; junction bases left unmatched: 9. The CDR3 loop reads CASSPPPGTSGSYEQYF. The CDR3 nucleotides are TGTGCCAGCAGCCCACCCCCCGGGACTAGCGGGAGCTACGAGCAGTACTTC.

With respect to this clone: Other DNA sequences from this sample encode an identical CDR3 as well. The chain joins TRBV7-9 to TRBJ2-7; D is perhaps TRBD2 (5 bases). CDR1 is SEHNR, CDR2 FQNEAQ, per germline (reference sequence). With 2 bases removed from V and 0 bases from J, the gap between germline ends came to 8 bases. The CDR3 is made up of 14 amino acids. CDR3: CASSLSGTSYEQYF. The CDR3 DNA reads TGTGCCAGCAGCTTATCGGGAACCTCCTACGAGCAGTACTTC.

This clone has a single count. The gene calls are TRBV28 and TRBJ2-7, with a possible D match to TRBD2 (6 bases). The CDR3 is made up of 17 amino acids. Germline-derived CDR1 and CDR2 are MDHEN and SYDVKM. Deletions cut 4 bases from V and 0 bases from J, with 19 bases between. The chain's CDR3 is CASSSSAIGSSSYEQYF. Written as DNA, the CDR3 is TGTGCCAGCAGTTCCTCAGCGATCGGGAGTAGCTCCTACGAGCAGTACTTC.

V usage is TRBV20-1 and J usage is TRBJ2-1; D is unclear. Per germline, CDR1 DFQATT and CDR2 SNEGSKA (reference sequence). CDR3 length: 11 amino acids. Trimming removed 1 base from V and 7 bases from J, with 5 bases in between. The CDR3 region has the DNA TGCAGTGCTAGAGTAGAAAATGAGCAGTTCTTC. Translation gives CSARVENEQFF.

This clone appeared a single time. J is TRBJ1-1 and V is TRBV28; D is undetermined. Germline V lookup: CDR1 MDHEN, CDR2 SYDVKM. The CDR3 is 14 amino acids. V lost 2 bases and J 1 base, leaving 8 bases between the germline ends. CDR3 DNA sequence: TGTGCCAGCAGTTTAGTCCGCAGGAACACTGAAGCTTTCTTT. Translating gives CASSLVRRNTEAFF.

The chain recombines TRBV30 with TRBJ1-3, with D tentatively TRBD1 (5 bases). This CDR3 is built from 15 residues. Deletions cut 4 bases from V and 2 bases from J, with 15 bases between. Germline V CDR1 and CDR2: GTSNPN, SVGIG (reference sequence). In DNA form, the CDR3 reads TGTGCCTGGACGCGGGGGGGGAGAACTGGAAACACCATATATTTT. Translated, it gives CAWTRGGRTGNTIYF.

V usage is TRBV15 and J usage is TRBJ2-5, with D tentatively TRBD1 (6 bases). Trimming took off 0 bases at V and 4 bases at J, with 12 bases between the two ends. This CDR3 region has 15 residues. The germline V gene encodes CDR1 LNHNV and CDR2 YYDKDF (reference sequence). The CDR3 DNA sequence: TGTGCCACCAGCAGAGATCTGGGGGCCGGAGAGACCCAGTACTTC. Protein sequence: CATSRDLGAGETQYF.

V usage is TRBV6-2 or TRBV6-3 and J usage is TRBJ2-2; TRBD2 aligns across 11 bases. Per germline, CDR1 MNHEY and CDR2 SVGEGT. The CDR3 has 20 amino acids. Trimming at V came to 2 bases and at J to 0 bases, leaving 11 bases not matched to a gene. In nucleotides, the CDR3 is TGTGCCAGCAGTTACCCCCGAACTAGCGGGGGTAAACCGAACACCGGGGAGCTGTTTTTT. Its translation is CASSYPRTSGGKPNTGELFF.

The chain uses TRBV4-3 and TRBJ2-7; 7 nucleotides match TRBD2. The CDR3 runs to 18 residues. V dropped 0 bases and J dropped 6; count of bases not matched to a gene: 17. Looked up from germline, CDR1 is LGHNA and CDR2 is YSLEER. As DNA, the CDR3 is TGCGCCAGCAGCCAAGAGGGGAAGGAGGAGCGGGACGGCGGCGAGCAGTACTTC. Amino acid sequence: CASSQEGKEERDGGEQYF.

The chain couples TRBV28 to TRBJ2-7; the match to TRBD1 covers 11 bases. The CDR3 consists of 9 residues. Germline lookup yields CDR1 MDHEN and CDR2 SYDVKM. V trimming: 11 bases; J trimming: 13 bases; junction bases outside the gene matches: 4. Written as DNA, the CDR3 is TGTGCCTCGGGACAGGGGGACTACTTC. Translation gives CASGQGDYF.

The chain couples TRBV29-1 to TRBJ2-6; D gene uncertain. The germline V gene encodes CDR1 SQVTM and CDR2 ANQGSEA. This CDR3 has 12 residues. V lost 6 bases and J 2 bases, leaving 5 bases between the germline ends. The CDR3 DNA is TGCAGCGTAGCTACTGGGGCCAACGTCCTGACTTTC. Its translation is CSVATGANVLTF.

The chain is built from TRBV12-5 and TRBJ2-3; D is possibly TRBD2 (6 bases). The germline V gene encodes CDR1 LGHNT and CDR2 FRNRAP. Deletions cut 6 bases from V and 1 base from J, with 11 bases between. The CDR3 is made up of 14 amino acids. DNA for the CDR3: TGTGCTAGTGGCCGGGACTTACGCACAGATACGCAGTATTTT. Residues: CASGRDLRTDTQYF.

The rearrangement joins TRBV4-3 to TRBJ1-6, with 8 bases fitting TRBD1. J was trimmed by 6 bases and V by 0 bases; bases with no gene match: 4. In germline, CDR1 is LGHNA, CDR2 YSLEER. The CDR3 is made up of 16 amino acids. The CDR3 nucleotides are TGCGCCAGCAGCCAAGATATCCAGGGGGCTAATTCACCCCTCCACTTT. Translating gives CASSQDIQGANSPLHF.

The CDR3 sequence: CASSYYRDSPLHF. As DNA, the CDR3 is TGTGCCAGCAGTTACTACCGGGATTCACCCCTCCACTTT. This rearrangement joins TRBV6-5 to TRBJ1-6, with D hard to call. Deletions cut 1 base from V and 8 bases from J, with 6 bases between. Looked up from germline, CDR1 is MNHEY and CDR2 is SVGAGI. The CDR3 consists of 13 residues.

This clone showed up just once. The chain carries TRBV4-2 and TRBJ2-1; 11 nucleotides match TRBD2. The CDR3 contains 16 residues. V was pared by 3 bases and J by 2 bases, with 3 bases of the junction left unmatched. The germline V gene has CDR1 LGHNA and CDR2 YNFKEQ. The CDR3 DNA is TGTGCCAGCAGCCAGGCGACTAGCGGGGCCTACAATGAGCAGTTCTTC. Translated, it gives CASSQATSGAYNEQFF.

In its sample, this clone was seen once. The chain combines TRBV7-8 with TRBJ2-1, with TRBD1 as a possible D gene (5 bases). Germline values: CDR1 SGHVS, CDR2 FQNEAQ. V was trimmed by 0 bases and J by 4 bases, leaving 13 bases between them. There are 16 residues in the CDR3. DNA for the CDR3: TGTGCCAGCAGCTTAGCGCAGGGTGGCCCTTACAATGAGCAGTTCTTC. The encoded protein is CASSLAQGGPYNEQFF.

In DNA, the CDR3 is TGTGCCAGTGAGGCTAGCGGGAGTTACAATGAGCAGTTCTTC. Its translation is CASEASGSYNEQFF. V is TRBV28 and J is TRBJ2-1, with 10 nucleotides matching TRBD2. Looked up from germline, CDR1 is MDHEN and CDR2 is SYDVKM. This CDR3 region has 14 residues. After removal of 9 bases from V and 4 bases from J, the junction contained 6 bases not matched to a gene.

The chain is built from TRBV7-9 and TRBJ1-2; 8 nucleotides align to TRBD1. The V gene's germline CDR1 is SEHNR and CDR2 FQNEAQ (reference sequence). J lost 4 bases, V lost 5 bases, and 12 bases had no gene match. This CDR3 contains 16 residues. This CDR3 is CASSLRTGPSSYGYTF. CDR3 DNA sequence: TGTGCCAGCAGCCTGAGGACAGGGCCGAGTTCCTATGGCTACACCTTC. Complete variable domain (other parts from reference TRBV7-9 and TRBJ1-2): DTGVSQNPRHKITKRGQNVTFRCDPISEHNRLYWYRQTLGQGPEFLTYFQNEAQLEKSRLLSDRFSAERPKGSFSTLEIQRTEQGDSAMYLCASSLRTGPSSYGYTFGSGTRLTVV.

V is TRBV7-3 and J is TRBJ2-1; perhaps TRBD2 as D (6 bases). Per the germline V gene, CDR1 is SGHTA and CDR2 is FQGTGA. The germline V and J ends were trimmed by 0 bases and 5 bases, with 17 bases remaining between them. The CDR3 contains 17 residues. The CDR3: CASSLTGIGGLNNEQFF. The CDR3 DNA sequence: TGTGCCAGCAGCTTAACGGGGATAGGAGGGTTGAACAATGAGCAGTTCTTC.

V is TRBV4-1 and J is TRBJ1-6; 9 positions match TRBD1. The V gene end was trimmed by 1 base and the J gene end by 6 bases; junction bases not matched to a gene: 4. This CDR3 spans 16 amino acids. Germline-derived CDR1 and CDR2 are MGHRA and YSYEKL. The CDR3 here is CASSQVQGASNSPLHF. Written as DNA, the CDR3 is TGCGCCAGCAGCCAAGTACAGGGGGCCTCTAATTCACCCCTCCACTTT.

The V and J genes are TRBV19 and TRBJ1-1; maybe TRBD1 (5 bases). The V end was cut by 0 bases, the J end by 1 base, with 6 bases between. The CDR3 spans 14 residues. Germline lookup yields CDR1 LNHDA and CDR2 SQIVND (reference sequence). CDR3 region: CASSIDRANTEAFF. As DNA, the CDR3 is TGTGCCAGTAGTATAGACAGGGCGAACACTGAAGCTTTCTTT.

The V gene is TRBV4-3, the J gene TRBJ2-7; 7 nucleotides agree with TRBD2. V trimming: 0 bases; J trimming: 0 bases; junction bases outside the gene matches: 2. CDR1 is LGHNA, CDR2 YSLEER, per germline. This CDR3 spans 15 amino acids. This CDR3 is CASSQDASGSYEQYF. The CDR3 region has the DNA TGCGCCAGCAGCCAAGATGCTAGCGGCTCCTACGAGCAGTACTTC.

CDR3 loop: CATLTTPYEQYF. The CDR3 DNA reads TGTGCCACCCTCACTACGCCCTACGAGCAGTACTTC. The chain couples TRBV12-3 or TRBV12-4 to TRBJ2-7; D uncertain. The CDR3 has 12 residues. V was shortened by 10 bases and J by 2 bases, with 12 bases between the two germline ends.

The chain recombines TRBV28 with TRBJ1-6; 8 bases are a match to TRBD1. Germline V lookup: CDR1 MDHEN, CDR2 SYDVKM. Trimming removed 5 bases from V and 3 bases from J; junction bases left unmatched: 15. The CDR3 loop spans 19 amino acids. CDR3 loop: CASSPLTGDNVLYNSPLHF. Written as DNA, the CDR3 is TGTGCCAGCAGTCCCCTGACAGGGGACAACGTCCTCTATAATTCACCCCTCCACTTT.

The rearrangement links TRBV28 to TRBJ1-3; 8 bases agree with TRBD1. The CDR3 consists of 15 residues. V dropped 6 bases and J dropped 7; count of bases not matched to a gene: 11. CDR1 is MDHEN and CDR2 is SYDVKM in the germline V gene. The CDR3 nucleotides read TGTGCCAGCAGCACGGACAGGGCCCTTGCCAACACCATATATTTT. This translates into CASSTDRALANTIYF.

This clone appeared a few times. The V gene is TRBV5-1, the J gene TRBJ2-1; TRBD1 agrees at 7 bases. The germline V gene encodes CDR1 SGHRS and CDR2 YFSETQ. V gave up 4 bases and J gave up 7 bases; unmatched junction bases: 5. This CDR3 comprises 13 residues. CDR3 sequence reads: CASSTVQGNEQFF. Here the CDR3 DNA reads TGCGCCAGCAGCACGGTACAGGGGAATGAGCAGTTCTTC.